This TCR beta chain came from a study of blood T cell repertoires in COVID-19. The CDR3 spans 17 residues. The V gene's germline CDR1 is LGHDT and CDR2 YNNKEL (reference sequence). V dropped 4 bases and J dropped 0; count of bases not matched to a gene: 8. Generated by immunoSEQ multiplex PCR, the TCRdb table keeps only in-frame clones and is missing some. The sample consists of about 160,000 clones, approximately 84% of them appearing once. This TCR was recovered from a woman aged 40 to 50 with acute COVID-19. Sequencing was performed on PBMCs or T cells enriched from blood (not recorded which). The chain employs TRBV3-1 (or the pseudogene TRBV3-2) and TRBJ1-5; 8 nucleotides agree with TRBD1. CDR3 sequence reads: CASSLGTGLYSNQPQHF. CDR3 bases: TGTGCCAGCAGCCTCGGGACAGGACTTTATAGCAATCAGCCCCAGCATTTT.